What follows is one T cell receptor beta chain and its context. The record originates from a study of OX40 agonist ivuxolimab in advanced cancers. Study-level information: An agonistic human IgG2 monoclonal antibody against OX40 (CD134) was given.

This table comes from immunoSEQ multiplex PCR, and its TCRdb copy is limited to in-frame clones, with some not included. The data hold tens of thousands of clones, with just over 85% observed a single time. This CDR3 contains 18 residues. V dropped 1 base and J dropped 4; count of bases not matched to a gene: 8. Per the germline V gene, CDR1 is SEHNR and CDR2 is FQNEAQ (reference sequence). The sequencing here drew on CD4+ or CD8+ T cells sorted from blood, taken in a trial of the OX40 agonist ivuxolimab. The source is an adult with an advanced solid tumor such as melanoma, head and neck, liver or kidney cancer. J is TRBJ2-3 and V is TRBV7-9; TRBD2 matches 13 bases. The DNA of the CDR3 is TGTGCCAGCAGCTTAGTTCCCCGGACTAGCGGGAGCCCAGATACGCAGTATTTT. This encodes CASSLVPRTSGSPDTQYF.